Reported below is one T cell receptor (beta chain). Its antigen is unknown. The sample originates from a study of long-term antiretroviral therapy in people with HIV. The assay, immunoSEQ v3.0, was run at survey level. The data were produced by immunoSEQ multiplex PCR, yet TCRdb's version contains in-frame clones alone and is incomplete. The sample yields roughly 42,000 clones, roughly nine tenths seen once. In the United States, treatment was given to all participants with HIV. Broader study findings: Patients on ART gained diversity, which nonetheless stayed below transplant donor controls. CDR3 lengths in HIV samples spanned a narrower range than controls.

With 8 bases removed from V and 4 bases from J, the gap between germline ends came to 12 bases. The CDR3 runs to 13 residues. From germline, CDR1 is MNHNY and CDR2 SVGAGI (reference sequence). The receptor was derived from a woman aged 50 to 60 with HIV. J is TRBJ1-5 and V is TRBV6-6; D is ambiguous. The material was unsorted PBMCs, obtained 1.2 years after starting antiretroviral therapy. The CDR3 sequence: CASGVVGNQPQHF. DNA of the CDR3: TGTGCCAGCGGGGTCGTAGGGAATCAGCCCCAGCATTTT.